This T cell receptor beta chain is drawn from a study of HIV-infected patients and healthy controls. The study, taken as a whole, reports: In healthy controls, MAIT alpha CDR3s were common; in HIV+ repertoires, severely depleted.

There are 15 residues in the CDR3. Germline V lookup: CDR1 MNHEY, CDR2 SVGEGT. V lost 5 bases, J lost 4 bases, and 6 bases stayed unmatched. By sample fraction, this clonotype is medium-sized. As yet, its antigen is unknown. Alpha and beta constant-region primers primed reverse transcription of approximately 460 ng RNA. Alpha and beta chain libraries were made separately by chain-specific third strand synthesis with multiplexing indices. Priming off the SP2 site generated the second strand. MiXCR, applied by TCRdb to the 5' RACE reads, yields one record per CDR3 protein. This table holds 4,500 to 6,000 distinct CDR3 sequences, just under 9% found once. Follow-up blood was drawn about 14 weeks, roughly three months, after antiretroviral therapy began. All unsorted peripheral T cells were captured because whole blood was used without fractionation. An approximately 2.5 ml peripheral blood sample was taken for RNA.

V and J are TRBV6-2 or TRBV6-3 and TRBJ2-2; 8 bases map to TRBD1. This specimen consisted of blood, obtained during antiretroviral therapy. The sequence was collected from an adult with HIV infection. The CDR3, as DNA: TGTGCCAGCAGTCCTACAGGGGGGATCACCGGGGAGCTGTTTTTT. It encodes CASSPTGGITGELFF.